This entry is about one T cell receptor beta chain. Clones were read by immunoSEQ multiplex PCR, and TCRdb kept only the in-frame ones, dropping some. The sample records nearly 90,000 clones, around nine tenths being singletons. This record comes from a study of OX40 agonist ivuxolimab in advanced cancers. At the level of the study: Enrollees could have had prior anti-PD-1, anti-PD-L1 or anti-CTLA-4 therapy, which about 40% had received.

V lost 0 bases, J lost 1 base, and 6 bases stayed unmatched. CDR3 length equals 16 residues. Germline V gene lookup returns CDR1 SGHNT and CDR2 YYREEE (reference sequence). The sample consisted of CD4+ or CD8+ T cells sorted from blood, taken in a trial of the OX40 agonist ivuxolimab. This rearrangement joins TRBV5-4 to TRBJ1-2; TRBD1 matches 7 bases. The clonotype was recovered from an adult with an advanced solid tumor such as melanoma, head and neck, liver or kidney cancer. As DNA, the CDR3 is TGTGCCAGCAGCTTGGGGAGACAGGGACTTAACTATGGCTACACCTTC. It codes for CASSLGRQGLNYGYTF.